This T cell receptor beta chain stems from a study of spatial heterogeneity in lung cancer. As for the study in general: Within tumor regions, the number of TCR transcripts tracked closely with a T cell module score obtained from matched bulk RNA-seq.

The study tagged each TCR cDNA molecule with a unique molecular identifier. MiXCR was run by TCRdb on the 5' RACE reads, yielding one entry per CDR3 protein. The table lists 15,000 to 20,000 distinct CDR3 sequences, 5.5% to 8% of them singletons, with around 3.8% in the top ten. V dropped 6 bases and J dropped 0; count of bases not matched to a gene: 17. Germline V lookup: CDR1 MDHEN, CDR2 SYDVKM. This CDR3 has 19 residues. This clonotype is medium-sized (0.01 to 0.1%). The antigen remains undetermined. The time point is: sample taken at primary tumor resection. Frozen PBMC, nontumor lung or tumor provided whole RNA, which was sequenced unsorted. General study points: Counts of expanded alpha and beta TCRs within tumors tracked the tumor nonsynonymous mutation count. The numbers of ubiquitous and regional expanded TCRs correlated with ubiquitous and regional nonsynonymous mutations, respectively.

The chain combines TRBV28 with TRBJ2-3; TRBD1 agrees at 8 bases. The sample consisted of lung tumor tissue, taken at surgery. The sequence came from a female donor with early-stage non-small cell lung cancer. The CDR3, as DNA: TGTGCCAGCAGCTCAAGGACAGGGAACCCATCCTATAGCACAGATACGCAGTATTTT. Protein sequence: CASSSRTGNPSYSTDTQYF.